Listed here are 14 T cell receptor beta chains from one sample, sequenced in a study of blood T cells in healthy people across ages. The authors ran a second PCR of about 6 to 11 cycles using a sample-barcoded 5' primer and a J-beta primer mix. TCRdb independently ran MiXCR on the 5' RACE reads; one entry per CDR3 protein. The sample lists hundreds of thousands of distinct CDR3 sequences; 58% were seen once. The specimen was blood. Source of these receptors: a man in his sixties in good health.

The chain couples TRBV4-1 to TRBJ2-2, with D uncertain. Per the germline V gene, CDR1 is MGHRA and CDR2 is YSYEKL. V was cut by 6 bases and J by 5 bases, with 16 bases left in between. The CDR3 runs 15 residues. The CDR3 loop is CASRHGKGDTGELFF. The DNA of the CDR3 is TGCGCCAGCAGACACGGAAAGGGTGATACCGGGGAGCTGTTTTTT.

This clonotype was counted only a few times. The chain uses TRBV5-1 and TRBJ2-3, with D perhaps matching TRBD1 or TRBD2 (5 bases each). Trimming pared 4 bases from V and 1 base from J, leaving 19 bases between. CDR1 and CDR2 from the germline V gene are SGHRS and YFSETQ. The CDR3 sequence is 17 residues long. Here the CDR3 reads CASSPGTKGLRTDTQYF. For the CDR3, the DNA is TGCGCCAGCAGCCCCGGGACCAAGGGGCTGCGCACAGATACGCAGTATTTT.

This clonotype has only one observation. The chain is built from TRBV4-2 and TRBJ2-4; the match to TRBD2 covers 10 bases. The better agreement between TRBJ2-5 and the DNA end casts doubt on the J call. The CDR3 consists of 16 residues. Per germline, CDR1 LGHNA and CDR2 YNFKEQ. CDR3 DNA: TGTGCCAGCAGCCAAGAATGGCTAGCGGGGGAAGCGACCCAGTACTTC. Protein sequence: CASSQEWLAGEATQYF.

In regard to this clonotype: A read error may be the cause here, since a much bigger clone is one base away. The chain is built from TRBV6-5 and TRBJ2-1, with D possibly matching TRBD1 (6 bases). The CDR3 has 12 amino acids. The V end was cut by 6 bases, the J end by 10 bases, with 13 bases between. CDR1 and CDR2 (germline): MNHEY, SVGAGI. Here the CDR3 DNA reads TGTGCCAGCAGAGAACAGGGCTACGAGCAGTTCTTC. This translates into CASREQGYEQFF.

This clonotype showed up just a few times. The V and J genes are TRBV20-1 and TRBJ1-4; D perhaps matches TRBD1 (5 bases). Germline V gene data show CDR1 as DFQATT and CDR2 as SNEGSKA (reference sequence). Trimming left V 6 bases short and J 7 bases short, with 15 bases between. The CDR3 loop spans 13 amino acids. The CDR3, as DNA: TGCAGTGCCGAAGGGTGGGGGACTGAAAAACTGTTTTTT. As protein: CSAEGWGTEKLFF.

Details on this clonotype: The conserved final phenylalanine or tryptophan is absent from the CDR3, which likely points to a read error. It is unclear where the CDR3 begins or ends on the DNA, so no DNA is shown, and the CDR3 is as TCRdb lists it. The chain couples TRBV21-1 to TRBJ2-4; the DNA was not used to check the table's D call, TRBD1. TRBV21-1 is a documented pseudogene. Inclusive of both ends, the CDR3 amounts to 17 amino acids. The CDR3 region is CASSKETGARDKNIQYI.

The V gene is TRBV7-7, the J gene TRBJ2-1, with D possibly TRBD2 on 6 matching bases. The CDR3 length is 13 residues. Germline CDR1 SSHAT, CDR2 FNYEAQ (reference sequence). V shed 5 bases and J shed 12 bases, with 17 bases lying between them. CDR3 nucleotides: TGTGCCAGCAGCGCCGGAGGGGCAGGGCCGCAGTTCTTC. This translates into CASSAGGAGPQFF.

The J gene is TRBJ2-1, the V gene TRBV5-1, with 9 bases fitting TRBD1. Germline V gene data show CDR1 as SGHRS and CDR2 as YFSETQ. The V and J ends lost 4 bases and 8 bases, in that order; junction bases with no gene match: 10. This CDR3 has 15 residues. The CDR3 here is CASSPRGDRVDEQFF. DNA for the CDR3: TGCGCCAGCAGCCCCCGTGGGGACAGGGTAGATGAGCAGTTCTTC.

The chain links TRBV10-3 to TRBJ2-2; D is perhaps TRBD1 or TRBD2 (5 bases each). The germline V gene has CDR1 ENHRY and CDR2 SYGVKD. The CDR3 runs 14 residues. Trimming shortened V by 6 bases and J by 1 base, and 9 bases separated the two germline ends. The CDR3 is CAIRGTGNTGELFF. CDR3 nucleotide sequence: TGTGCCATCAGGGGGACGGGGAACACCGGGGAGCTGTTTTTT.

The chain has TRBV2 and TRBJ2-6; D is possibly TRBD1 (5 bases). Germline V CDR1 and CDR2: SNHLY, FYNNEI. This CDR3 is built from 17 residues. V was cut by 6 bases and J by 0 bases, with 15 bases left in between. In DNA form, the CDR3 reads TGTGCCAGCAGCCAGGGTTCCTTTCGCTCTGGGGCCAACGTCCTGACTTTC. Protein sequence: CASSQGSFRSGANVLTF.

V usage is TRBV29-1 and J usage is TRBJ2-1, with D hard to call. The CDR3 has 13 residues. The V gene lost 8 bases and the J gene lost 6 bases, with 17 bases spanning the gap. CDR1 is SQVTM and CDR2 is ANQGSEA in the germline V gene. The CDR3 nucleotides read TGCAGCATTTCCGGCCCTGGAACCAATGAGCAGTTCTTC. It encodes CSISGPGTNEQFF.

The chain links TRBV2 to TRBJ2-4; D is unclear. CDR1 and CDR2 (germline): SNHLY, FYNNEI. The CDR3 sequence is 16 residues long. The V and J ends lost 2 bases and 0 bases respectively, with 11 bases between them. CDR3: CASSESLRTAKNIQYF. CDR3 bases: TGTGCCAGCAGTGAAAGTCTCAGGACAGCCAAAAACATTCAGTACTTC.

This clonotype has a handful of counts. The chain is built from TRBV20-1 and TRBJ1-4; D may be TRBD1 (6 bases). Per the germline V gene, CDR1 is DFQATT and CDR2 is SNEGSKA (reference sequence). CDR3 length: 13 residues. Trimming shortened V by 7 bases and J by 4 bases, and 13 bases separated the two germline ends. The CDR3 region has the DNA TGCAGTGGAGTACAGGGCGGTAATGAAAAACTGTTTTTT. It is translated as CSGVQGGNEKLFF.

The rearrangement links TRBV5-1 to TRBJ2-2; D is perhaps TRBD1 (5 bases). Trimming shortened V by 2 bases and J by 3 bases, and 20 bases separated the two germline ends. Germline V gene lookup returns CDR1 SGHRS and CDR2 YFSETQ. The CDR3 contains 18 residues. The CDR3 protein is CASSLGAWAARDTGELFF. CDR3 coding DNA: TGCGCCAGCAGCTTAGGGGCTTGGGCAGCTCGGGACACCGGGGAGCTGTTTTTT. Full variable domain (rest looked up from reference TRBV5-1 and TRBJ2-2): KAGVTQTPRYLIKTRGQQVTLSCSPISGHRSVSWYQQTPGQGLQFLFEYFSETQRNKGNFPGRFSGRQFSNSRSEMNVSTLELGDSALYLCASSLGAWAARDTGELFFGEGSRLTVL.